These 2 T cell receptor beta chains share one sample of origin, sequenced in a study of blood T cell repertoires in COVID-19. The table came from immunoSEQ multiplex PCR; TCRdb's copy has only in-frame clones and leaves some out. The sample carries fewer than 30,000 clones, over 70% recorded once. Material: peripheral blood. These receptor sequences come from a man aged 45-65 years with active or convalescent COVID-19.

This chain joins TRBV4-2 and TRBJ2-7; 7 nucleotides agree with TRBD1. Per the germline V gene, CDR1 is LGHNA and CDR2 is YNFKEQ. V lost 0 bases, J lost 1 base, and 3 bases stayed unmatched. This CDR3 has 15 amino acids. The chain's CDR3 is CASSQEGGTSYEQYF. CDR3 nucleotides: TGTGCCAGCAGCCAAGAAGGGGGCACGTCCTACGAGCAGTACTTC.

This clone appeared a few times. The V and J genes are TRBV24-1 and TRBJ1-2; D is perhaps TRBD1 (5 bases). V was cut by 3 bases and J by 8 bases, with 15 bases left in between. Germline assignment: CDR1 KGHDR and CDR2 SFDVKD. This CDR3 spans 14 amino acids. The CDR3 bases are TGTGCCACCAGTGATCCCGGGGGGATTGGCGGCTACACCTTC. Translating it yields CATSDPGGIGGYTF.